This T cell receptor beta chain was obtained from a study of patients and donors after allogeneic stem cell transplantation. This clonotype was seen more than once but under ten times. TCRdb passed the RT-PCR reads through MiXCR, listing each CDR3 protein once. This table has hundreds of thousands of distinct CDR3 sequences, more than 15% appearing once. Germline V gives CDR1 SGHVS, CDR2 FQNEAQ. The CDR3 has 14 residues. V lost 1 base, J lost 5 bases, and 11 bases lay in between. The chain combines TRBV7-8 with TRBJ2-5, with D tentatively TRBD1 (5 bases). The sequence was collected from a human donor who was either an allogeneic HSCT recipient or a stem cell or donor lymphocyte infusion donor (not recorded which). It is not recorded whose cells these are; they may come from a transplant donor. Sequencing input: blood, either unsorted or a sorted T cell fraction (not recorded which). The CDR3 bases are TGTGCCAGCAGCTTAGTAACCAGGGTTGAGACCCAGTACTTC. Translating gives CASSLVTRVETQYF.